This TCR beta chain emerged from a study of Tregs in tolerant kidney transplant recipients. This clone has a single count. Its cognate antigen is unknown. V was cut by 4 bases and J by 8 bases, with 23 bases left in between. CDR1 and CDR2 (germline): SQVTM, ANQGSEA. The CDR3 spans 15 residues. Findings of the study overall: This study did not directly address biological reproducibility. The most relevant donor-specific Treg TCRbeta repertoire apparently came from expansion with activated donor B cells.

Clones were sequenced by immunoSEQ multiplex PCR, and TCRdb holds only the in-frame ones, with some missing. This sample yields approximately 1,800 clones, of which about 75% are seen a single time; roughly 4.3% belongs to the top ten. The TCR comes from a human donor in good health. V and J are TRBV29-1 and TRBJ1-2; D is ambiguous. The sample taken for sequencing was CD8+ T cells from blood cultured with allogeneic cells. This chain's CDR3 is CSVVFGVATSGGYTF. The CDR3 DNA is TGCAGCGTTGTATTCGGGGTCGCGACTTCCGGCGGCTACACCTTC.